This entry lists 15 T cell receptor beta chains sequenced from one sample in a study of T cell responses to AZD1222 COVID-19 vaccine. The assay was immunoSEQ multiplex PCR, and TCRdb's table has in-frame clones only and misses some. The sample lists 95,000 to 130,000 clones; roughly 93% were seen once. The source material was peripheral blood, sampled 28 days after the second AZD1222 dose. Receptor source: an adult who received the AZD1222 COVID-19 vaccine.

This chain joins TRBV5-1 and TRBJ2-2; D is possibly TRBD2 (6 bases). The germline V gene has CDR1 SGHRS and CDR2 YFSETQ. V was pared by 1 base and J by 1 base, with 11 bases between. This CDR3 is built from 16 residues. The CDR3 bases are TGCGCCAGCAGCTTGCACCCAGCGGGGAACACCGGGGAGCTGTTTTTT. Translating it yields CASSLHPAGNTGELFF.

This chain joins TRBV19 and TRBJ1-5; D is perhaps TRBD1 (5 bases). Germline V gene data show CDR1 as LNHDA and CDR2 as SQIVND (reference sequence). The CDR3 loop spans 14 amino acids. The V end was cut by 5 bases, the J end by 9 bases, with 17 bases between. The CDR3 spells CASSGGGSFLPQHF. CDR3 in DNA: TGTGCCAGTAGTGGTGGGGGTTCGTTTTTGCCCCAGCATTTT. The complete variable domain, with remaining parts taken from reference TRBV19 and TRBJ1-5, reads DGGITQSPKYLFRKEGQNVTLSCEQNLNHDAMYWYRQDPGQGLRLIYYSQIVNDFQKGDIAEGYSVSREKKESFPLTVTSAQKNPTAFYLCASSGGGSFLPQHFGDGTRLSIL.

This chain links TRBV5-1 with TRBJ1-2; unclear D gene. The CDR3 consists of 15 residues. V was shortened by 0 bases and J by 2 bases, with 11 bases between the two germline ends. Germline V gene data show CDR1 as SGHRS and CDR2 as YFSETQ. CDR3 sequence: CASSLAEDGNYGYTF. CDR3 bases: TGCGCCAGCAGCTTGGCGGAGGACGGAAACTATGGCTACACCTTC.

The CDR3 DNA reads TGTGCCAGTAGGGGACAGGGGGCGATGAACACTGAAGCTTTCTTT. Its translation is CASRGQGAMNTEAFF. The genes are TRBV19 and TRBJ1-1, with 12 bases aligning to TRBD1. J was trimmed by 0 bases and V by 6 bases; bases with no gene match: 2. Germline values: CDR1 LNHDA, CDR2 SQIVND (reference sequence). The CDR3 is made up of 15 amino acids.

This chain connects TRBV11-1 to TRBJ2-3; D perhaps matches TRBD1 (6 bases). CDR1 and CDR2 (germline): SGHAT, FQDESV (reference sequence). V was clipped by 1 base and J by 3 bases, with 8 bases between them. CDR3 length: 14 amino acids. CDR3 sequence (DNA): TGTGCCAGCAGCTTAGGGACAGAAACAGATACGCAGTATTTT. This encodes CASSLGTETDTQYF.

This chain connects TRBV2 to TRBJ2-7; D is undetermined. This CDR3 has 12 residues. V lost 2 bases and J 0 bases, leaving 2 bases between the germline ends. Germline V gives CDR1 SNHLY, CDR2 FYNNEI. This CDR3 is CASSESSYEQYF. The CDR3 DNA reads TGTGCCAGCAGTGAATCCTCCTACGAGCAGTACTTC.

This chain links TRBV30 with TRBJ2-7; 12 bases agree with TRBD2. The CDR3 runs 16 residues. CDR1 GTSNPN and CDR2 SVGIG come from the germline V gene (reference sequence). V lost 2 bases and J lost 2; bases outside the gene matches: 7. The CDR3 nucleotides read TGTGCCTGGAGTCTCCGAAGACTAGCGGGAGCCTACGAGCAGTACTTC. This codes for CAWSLRRLAGAYEQYF.

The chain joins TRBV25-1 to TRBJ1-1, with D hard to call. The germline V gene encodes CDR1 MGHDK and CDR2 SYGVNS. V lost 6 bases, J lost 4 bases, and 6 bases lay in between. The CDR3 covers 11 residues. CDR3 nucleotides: TGTGCCAGCAGGCTGGGCACTGAAGCTTTCTTT. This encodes CASRLGTEAFF.

CDR3 amino acids: CASTQGAGTEAFF. CDR3 in DNA: TGTGCCAGCACGCAGGGGGCTGGCACTGAAGCTTTCTTT. The rearrangement links TRBV2 to TRBJ1-1; 8 nucleotides agree with TRBD1. Germline assignment: CDR1 SNHLY and CDR2 FYNNEI. The junction had 5 bases not matched to a gene; V was cut back by 7 bases and J by 4 bases. CDR3 size: 13 residues.

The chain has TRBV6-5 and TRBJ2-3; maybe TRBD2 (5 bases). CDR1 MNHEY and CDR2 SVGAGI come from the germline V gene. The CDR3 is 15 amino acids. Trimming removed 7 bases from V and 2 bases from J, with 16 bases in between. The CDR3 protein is CASNLRGATTDTQYF. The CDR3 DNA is TGTGCCAGCAACCTCCGGGGAGCGACCACAGATACGCAGTATTTT.

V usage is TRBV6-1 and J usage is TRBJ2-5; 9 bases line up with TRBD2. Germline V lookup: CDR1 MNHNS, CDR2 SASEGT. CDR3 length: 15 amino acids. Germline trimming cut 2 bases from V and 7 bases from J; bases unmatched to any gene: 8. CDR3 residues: CASSERTSDVGTQYF. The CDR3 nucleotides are TGTGCCAGCAGTGAAAGGACTAGCGATGTGGGGACCCAGTACTTC.

The CDR3 coding sequence is TGTGCCAGCAGTTCTTCATCTGGCATCGGCAATCAGCCCCAGCATTTT. It is translated as CASSSSSGIGNQPQHF. The gene calls are TRBV28 and TRBJ1-5; D gene uncertain. Trimming took off 4 bases at V and 2 bases at J, with 15 bases between the two ends. The CDR3 is made up of 16 amino acids. Germline CDR1 MDHEN, CDR2 SYDVKM.

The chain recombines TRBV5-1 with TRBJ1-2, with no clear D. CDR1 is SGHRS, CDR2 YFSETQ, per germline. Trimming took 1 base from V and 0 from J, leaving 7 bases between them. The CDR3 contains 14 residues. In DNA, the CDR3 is TGCGCCAGCAGCTTGAGGGAAGCTAACTATGGCTACACCTTC. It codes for CASSLREANYGYTF.

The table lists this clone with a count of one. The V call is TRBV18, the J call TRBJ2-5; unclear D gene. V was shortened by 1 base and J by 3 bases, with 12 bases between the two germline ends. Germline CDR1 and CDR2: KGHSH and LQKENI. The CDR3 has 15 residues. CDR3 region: CASSPRSPVEETQYF. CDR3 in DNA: TGTGCCAGCTCACCACGGTCCCCTGTGGAAGAGACCCAGTACTTC.

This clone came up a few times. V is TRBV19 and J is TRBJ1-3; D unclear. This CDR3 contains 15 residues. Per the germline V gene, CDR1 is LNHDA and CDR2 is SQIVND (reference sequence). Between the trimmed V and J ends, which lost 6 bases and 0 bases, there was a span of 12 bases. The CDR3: CASSTDTYSGNTIYF. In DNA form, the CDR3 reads TGTGCCAGTAGCACCGACACTTACTCTGGAAACACCATATATTTT.